This T cell receptor (beta chain) was recovered during a study of STAT5B mutations in CD4+ large granular lymphocyte leukemia. Sequencing was at survey level. Generated by immunoSEQ multiplex PCR, the TCRdb table keeps only in-frame clones and is missing some. This sample has around 34,000 clones, with around 81% found just once. Findings and limits, study-wide: Around 25% of private leukemic clonotypes occurred rarely in other patients' non-leukemic repertoires.

This clone occurred once. Its antigen is not identified. V shed 3 bases and J 6 bases; nucleotides not matched to a gene: 5. The CDR3 contains 15 residues. Germline values: CDR1 KGHSH, CDR2 LQKENI. Sequencing was done on a sample of CD4+ T cells from blood buffy coats. This sequence originates from a human donor in good health. The rearrangement joins TRBV18 to TRBJ2-3; 11 nucleotides align to TRBD2. CDR3 in DNA: TGTGCCAGCTCACCCGTAGCGGGAGGGCCCGATACGCAGTATTTT. This gives the protein CASSPVAGGPDTQYF.